This T cell receptor (beta chain) was observed in a study of T cell repertoires in cytomegalovirus infection. Study-level background: Public TCR beta signatures marked donors with CMV infection and the matching HLA.

With regard to this clonotype: Its antigen is not identified.

TCRdb reprocessed the reads with MiXCR, giving one entry per CDR3 protein. In the table there are approximately 990,000 distinct CDR3 sequences, about a third of which are singletons. General study results and limits: Identification of carriers of CMV plus the relevant HLA was performed using cumulative public TCR beta family frequency. Within the response measured ex vivo, HLA-C-restricted CMV-specific TCR beta clonotypes were dominant.

This CDR3 region has 18 residues. CDR1 and CDR2 from the germline V gene are SEHNR and FQNEAQ (reference sequence). Deletions cut 5 bases from V and 0 bases from J, with 21 bases between. This receptor was identified in a human donor in good health (CMV status not recorded). Some clones in this sample may be carry-over from other donors' samples. The genes are TRBV7-9 and TRBJ2-3; no clear D gene. Source: cultured CD8+ T cells from PBMCs, taken from culture after CMV antigen stimulation. This CDR3 reads CASSPNSENPTSTDTQYF. CDR3 bases: TGTGCCAGCAGCCCCAATAGTGAGAACCCTACTAGCACAGATACGCAGTATTTT. The whole variable domain, remainder taken from reference TRBV7-9 and TRBJ2-3, is DTGVSQNPRHKITKRGQNVTFRCDPISEHNRLYWYRQTLGQGPEFLTYFQNEAQLEKSRLLSDRFSAERPKGSFSTLEIQRTEQGDSAMYLCASSPNSENPTSTDTQYFGPGTRLTVL.